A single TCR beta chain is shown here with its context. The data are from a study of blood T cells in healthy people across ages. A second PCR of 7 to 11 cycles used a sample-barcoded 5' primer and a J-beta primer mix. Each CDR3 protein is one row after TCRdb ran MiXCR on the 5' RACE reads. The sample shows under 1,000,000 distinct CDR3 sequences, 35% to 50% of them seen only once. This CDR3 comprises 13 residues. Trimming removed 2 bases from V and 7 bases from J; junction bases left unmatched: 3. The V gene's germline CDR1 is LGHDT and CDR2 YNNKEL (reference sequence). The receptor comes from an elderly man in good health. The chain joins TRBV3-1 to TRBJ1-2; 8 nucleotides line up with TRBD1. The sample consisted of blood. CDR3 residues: CASSQRQGSGYTF. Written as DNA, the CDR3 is TGTGCCAGCAGCCAAAGACAGGGGAGTGGCTACACCTTC. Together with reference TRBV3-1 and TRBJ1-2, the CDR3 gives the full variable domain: DTAVSQTPKYLVTQMGNDKSIKCEQNLGHDTMYWYKQDSKKFLKIMFSYNNKELIINETVPNRFSPKSPDKAHLNLHINSLELGDSAVYFCASSQRQGSGYTFGSGTRLTVV.